Given below is one TCR beta chain in context. This record comes from a study of Graves' ophthalmopathy and Graves' hyperthyroidism. Looked up from germline, CDR1 is DFQATT and CDR2 is SNEGSKA (reference sequence). The CDR3 extends over 13 amino acids. V lost 6 bases and J lost 2, with 13 bases in between. Researchers took RNA transcripts and amplified TCR beta CDR3 regions from them. HTBI primers primed a first-round RT-PCR, and a second-round multiplex PCR followed. TCRdb processed the multiplex PCR reads anew with MiXCR; each CDR3 protein has one entry. This table has under 800,000 distinct CDR3 sequences, roughly 20% appearing once.

The source is a woman younger than 30 with stable Graves' hyperthyroidism. Some clones in this sample may be carry-over from other donors' samples. The rearrangement links TRBV20-1 to TRBJ1-2; D may be TRBD1 (6 bases). Sequenced: peripheral blood. DNA for the CDR3: TGCAGTGCCCGGGACACTCTAAACTATGGCTACACCTTC. Protein sequence: CSARDTLNYGYTF.